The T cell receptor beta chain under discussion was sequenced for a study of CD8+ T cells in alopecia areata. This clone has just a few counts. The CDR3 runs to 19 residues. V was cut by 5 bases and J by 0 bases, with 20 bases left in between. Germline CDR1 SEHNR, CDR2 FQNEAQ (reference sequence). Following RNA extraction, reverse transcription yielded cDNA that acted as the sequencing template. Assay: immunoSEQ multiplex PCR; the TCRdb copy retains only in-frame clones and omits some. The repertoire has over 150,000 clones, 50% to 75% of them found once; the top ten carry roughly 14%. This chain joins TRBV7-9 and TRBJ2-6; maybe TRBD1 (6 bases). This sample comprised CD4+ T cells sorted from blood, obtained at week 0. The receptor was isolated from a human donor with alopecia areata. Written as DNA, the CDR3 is TGTGCCAGCAGCGCGACAGGACACCTAACTTACTCTGGGGCCAACGTCCTGACTTTC. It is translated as CASSATGHLTYSGANVLTF.